This T cell receptor beta chain was recorded in a study of spatial heterogeneity in lung cancer. This CDR3 spans 13 amino acids. Germline V gene sequence: CDR1 GTSNPN, CDR2 SVGIG (reference sequence). V shed 4 bases, J shed 9 bases, and the junction held 10 bases outside the gene matches. The time point was: blood at routine non-recurrence follow-up after resection. TCRdb ran MiXCR on the 5' RACE reads and lists one entry per CDR3 protein. The sample lists 17,000 or so distinct CDR3 sequences, less than 9.5% seen once, with around 21% in the top ten. This clonotype was detected only once. This could be a read error, since a much larger clone is one nucleotide away.

This sample comprised PBMCs, obtained at follow-up. V is TRBV30 and J is TRBJ2-7, with TRBD2 identical over 9 bases. This TCR derives from a male donor with early-stage non-small cell lung cancer. In nucleotides, the CDR3 is TGTGCCTGGATTAGCGGGAGTGGTAACGGGCAGTACTTC. Protein: CAWISGSGNGQYF.